These T cell receptor beta chains were read from a single sample in a study of blood T cell repertoires in COVID-19. Sequencing used immunoSEQ multiplex PCR; TCRdb keeps in-frame clones, though not all of them. The profile shows tens of thousands of clones, more than 85% of them singletons. Sequenced material: peripheral blood. The receptors derive from a human donor with active COVID-19. The donor label of this sample is uncertain. CDR3s include the opening cysteine and the closing phenylalanine or tryptophan. The D gene is left open where the match is weak. Clone size is stated in some rows and not others, as once, few, many or a class when expanded.

D: TRBD1; V: TRBV28; J: TRBJ2-3; size: NA; CDR3: CASKLDRNTDTQYF; DNA: TGTGCCAGCAAGCTGGACAGGAACACAGATACGCAGTATTTT
D: TRBD1; V: TRBV12-3/TRBV12-4; J: TRBJ2-7; size: NA; CDR3: CASSPTGALEQYF; DNA: TGTGCCAGCAGCCCGACAGGGGCTCTAGAGCAGTACTTC
D: NA; V: TRBV7-9; J: TRBJ2-7; size: NA; CDR3: CASSLADGSEQYF; DNA: TGTGCCAGCAGCTTAGCAGACGGGAGTGAGCAGTACTTC
D: TRBD2; V: TRBV7-9; J: TRBJ2-5; size: NA; CDR3: CASSLATGTWRGTQETQYF; DNA: TGTGCCAGCAGCTTAGCGACTGGGACGTGGCGGGGGACCCAAGAGACCCAGTACTTC
D: TRBD2; V: TRBV11-2; J: TRBJ2-1; size: NA; CDR3: CASSLDGPSGGVRGEQFF; DNA: TGTGCCAGCAGCTTAGATGGTCCTAGCGGGGGGGTAAGGGGTGAGCAGTTCTTC
D: TRBD1; V: TRBV18; J: TRBJ1-2; size: NA; CDR3: CASSPQGDYGYTF; DNA: TGTGCCAGCTCACCTCAGGGGGACTATGGCTACACCTTC
D: NA; V: TRBV3-1/TRBV3-2; J: TRBJ1-4; size: NA; CDR3: CASSQDTAGALLFF; DNA: TGTGCCAGCAGCCAGGATACCGCAGGGGCCCTCCTGTTTTTT
D: NA; V: TRBV29-1; J: TRBJ2-1; size: NA; CDR3: CSAPGGGEQFF; DNA: TGCAGCGCTCCTGGGGGCGGCGAGCAGTTCTTC
D: TRBD1; V: TRBV4-2; J: TRBJ2-7; size: NA; CDR3: CASSPTGGDEQYF; DNA: TGTGCCAGCAGCCCGACAGGGGGCGACGAGCAGTACTTC
D: NA; V: TRBV3-1/TRBV3-2; J: TRBJ2-5; size: NA; CDR3: CASSQAPQETQYF; DNA: TGTGCCAGCAGCCAGGCTCCTCAAGAGACCCAGTACTTC
D: NA; V: TRBV19; J: TRBJ1-2; size: once; CDR3: CASSTQGQAVYGYTF; DNA: TGTGCCAGTAGTACGCAAGGTCAGGCCGTCTATGGCTACACCTTC
D: NA; V: TRBV7-3; J: TRBJ2-7; size: once; CDR3: CASSLTGHSYEQYF; DNA: TGTGCCAGCAGCTTAACGGGACACTCCTACGAGCAGTACTTC
D: TRBD2; V: TRBV5-6; J: TRBJ2-5; size: NA; CDR3: CASSFAGTSGEETQYF; DNA: TGTGCCAGCAGCTTCGCCGGGACTAGCGGGGAAGAGACCCAGTACTTC
D: TRBD2; V: TRBV4-1; J: TRBJ2-7; size: NA; CDR3: CASSQDLAGSSYEQYF; DNA: TGCGCCAGCAGCCAAGATCTAGCGGGCAGCTCCTACGAGCAGTACTTC
D: TRBD2; V: TRBV5-6; J: TRBJ2-1; size: NA; CDR3: CASSFRSGLSYGEQFF; DNA: TGTGCCAGCAGCTTTCGTAGCGGGCTCTCGTACGGGGAGCAGTTCTTC